The rows below give T cell receptor beta chains drawn from one sample of a study of cytomegalovirus exposure and HLA in healthy donors. Profiling relied on immunoSEQ multiplex PCR, and the TCRdb table lists in-frame clones only, not all of them. The sample holds some 100,000 clones; under 80% are singletons and the top ten take about 4.3%. Sequenced sample: PBMCs. The receptors shown here come from a woman aged 18-35 years in good health and CMV-seropositive. CDR3s include the opening cysteine and the closing phenylalanine or tryptophan. D genes are given only for firm matches. Where a row states a size, it is once, few, many or the class of an expanded clone; other rows omit it.

V gene: TRBV4-3
J gene: TRBJ2-7
D gene: NA
clone size: NA
CDR3 DNA: TGCGCCAGCAGCCAGTCTCCGATAGGGGGATCGGACGAGCAGTACTTC
CDR3 protein: CASSQSPIGGSDEQYF

V gene: TRBV28
J gene: TRBJ2-3
D gene: TRBD2
clone size: NA
CDR3 DNA: TGTGCCAGCAGTCCCTGGTCAGCCAGCGGGAGTCCAGATACGCAGTATTTT
CDR3 protein: CASSPWSASGSPDTQYF

V gene: TRBV5-4
J gene: TRBJ2-1
D gene: NA
clone size: NA
CDR3 DNA: TGTGCCAGCAGCTTGAGCAGGGATGAGCAGTTCTTC
CDR3 protein: CASSLSRDEQFF

V gene: TRBV11-2
J gene: TRBJ1-1
D gene: NA
clone size: NA
CDR3 DNA: TGTGCCAGCAGCTTGGGCCGTTATCAGGGGTTTGGGATGAACACTGAAGCTTTCTTT
CDR3 protein: CASSLGRYQGFGMNTEAFF

V gene: TRBV18
J gene: TRBJ1-3
D gene: TRBD1
clone size: NA
CDR3 DNA: TGTGCCAGCTCACCCCCGGGACAGGGGAGAAACACCATATATTTT
CDR3 protein: CASSPPGQGRNTIYF

V gene: TRBV30
J gene: TRBJ2-7
D gene: NA
clone size: NA
CDR3 DNA: TGTGCCTGGAGTCCAACAGGTGGCGAGCAGTACTTC
CDR3 protein: CAWSPTGGEQYF

V gene: TRBV7-8
J gene: TRBJ2-5
D gene: TRBD2
clone size: NA
CDR3 DNA: TGTGCCAGCAGCTTCGGGAGGGCCTCAGAGACCCAGTACTTC
CDR3 protein: CASSFGRASETQYF

V gene: TRBV6-4
J gene: TRBJ1-2
D gene: TRBD1
clone size: NA
CDR3 DNA: TGTGCCAGCAGTGACACGGGACAGGCGGTTGGCGGCTACACCTTC
CDR3 protein: CASSDTGQAVGGYTF

V gene: TRBV27
J gene: TRBJ2-7
D gene: TRBD2
clone size: NA
CDR3 DNA: TGTGCCAGCAGTTTGACTAGCGGGAATTCCTACGAGCAGTACTTC
CDR3 protein: CASSLTSGNSYEQYF

V gene: TRBV29-1
J gene: TRBJ2-7
D gene: TRBD1
clone size: NA
CDR3 DNA: TGCAGCGTTGACCAAACAGGGGTTCAGTACTTC
CDR3 protein: CSVDQTGVQYF

V gene: TRBV4-3
J gene: TRBJ2-1
D gene: NA
clone size: NA
CDR3 DNA: TGCGCCAGCAGCCAAGAACAGCGGGTCCCCTACAATGAGCAGTTCTTC
CDR3 protein: CASSQEQRVPYNEQFF

V gene: TRBV6-5
J gene: TRBJ1-4
D gene: TRBD1
clone size: NA
CDR3 DNA: TGTGCCAGCAAACCACAGGGGAAGGGTGAAAAACTGTTTTTT
CDR3 protein: CASKPQGKGEKLFF

V gene: TRBV9
J gene: TRBJ2-1
D gene: TRBD2
clone size: NA
CDR3 DNA: TGTGCCAGCAGTGGGGGGTGGAGCGGGAGAAATGAGCAGTTCTTC
CDR3 protein: CASSGGWSGRNEQFF

V gene: TRBV13
J gene: TRBJ2-7
D gene: TRBD2
clone size: NA
CDR3 DNA: TGTGCCAGCAGCTCGATAGCGGGAGGGGCCTACGAGCAGTACTTC
CDR3 protein: CASSSIAGGAYEQYF

V gene: TRBV19
J gene: TRBJ2-7
D gene: TRBD2
clone size: few
CDR3 DNA: TGTGCCAGTAGTACCCCGGGACTAGCGAGGGAGCAGTACTTC
CDR3 protein: CASSTPGLAREQYF

V gene: TRBV23-1
J gene: TRBJ2-5
D gene: NA
clone size: NA
CDR3 DNA: TGCGCCAGCAGTCAATCGGTTCAACAAATTGGGCGAGAGACCCAGTACTTC
CDR3 protein: CASSQSVQQIGRETQYF

V gene: TRBV6-6
J gene: TRBJ2-7
D gene: TRBD2
clone size: few
CDR3 DNA: TGTGCCAGCAGTGGGACTAGCGGGAGCTCCTACGAGCAGTACTTC
CDR3 protein: CASSGTSGSSYEQYF

V gene: TRBV7-2
J gene: TRBJ1-3
D gene: TRBD1
clone size: once
CDR3 DNA: TGTGCCAGCAGCTTAGGAGGGACAGGGGGAAACACCATATATTTT
CDR3 protein: CASSLGGTGGNTIYF

V gene: TRBV25-1
J gene: TRBJ2-7
D gene: TRBD1
clone size: NA
CDR3 DNA: TGTGCCAGCAGTGACCCCGGACAGGGGAGAGCCTACGAGCAGTACTTC
CDR3 protein: CASSDPGQGRAYEQYF

V gene: TRBV27
J gene: TRBJ2-3
D gene: NA
clone size: NA
CDR3 DNA: TGTGCCAGCAGTTTTGACAAGGTTAGGTATACGCAGTATTTT
CDR3 protein: CASSFDKVRYTQYF

V gene: TRBV6-1
J gene: TRBJ1-5
D gene: TRBD1
clone size: NA
CDR3 DNA: TGTGCCAGCAGGGCCGGGACAGGGACCAATCAGCCCCAGCATTTT
CDR3 protein: CASRAGTGTNQPQHF

V gene: TRBV9
J gene: TRBJ2-7
D gene: TRBD2
clone size: NA
CDR3 DNA: TGTGCCAGCAGCGTCGGAGCGGGACTAGCGGGGTACGAGCAGTACTTC
CDR3 protein: CASSVGAGLAGYEQYF

V gene: TRBV2
J gene: TRBJ1-2
D gene: TRBD1
clone size: NA
CDR3 DNA: TGTGCCGCCTACAGGGGCGGTGGCTACACCTTC
CDR3 protein: CAAYRGGGYTF

V gene: TRBV18
J gene: TRBJ2-2
D gene: TRBD2
clone size: NA
CDR3 DNA: TGTGCCAGCTCCCCGGGGACTAGCGGAACCGGGGAGCTGTTTTTT
CDR3 protein: CASSPGTSGTGELFF

V gene: TRBV11-3
J gene: TRBJ2-3
D gene: TRBD2
clone size: few
CDR3 DNA: TGTGCCAGCAGCACAGGGACTAGGTTCACAGATACGCAGTATTTT
CDR3 protein: CASSTGTRFTDTQYF

V gene: TRBV7-9
J gene: TRBJ2-3
D gene: NA
clone size: NA
CDR3 DNA: TGTGCCAGCATCGACGACTCCCCACGCACAGATACGCAGTATTTT
CDR3 protein: CASIDDSPRTDTQYF

V gene: TRBV7-6
J gene: TRBJ2-2
D gene: NA
clone size: NA
CDR3 DNA: TGTGCCAGCAGCTTGACAGGGAACACCGGGGAGCTGTTTTTT
CDR3 protein: CASSLTGNTGELFF

V gene: TRBV27
J gene: TRBJ2-2
D gene: TRBD2
clone size: once
CDR3 DNA: TGTGCCAGTATGACTAGCGGATTATTTTACACCGGGGAGCTGTTTTTT
CDR3 protein: CASMTSGLFYTGELFF

V gene: TRBV5-1
J gene: TRBJ2-1
D gene: NA
clone size: once
CDR3 DNA: TGCGCCAGCAGCTTGGCCGCCGGGAGCTGGTCCTACAATGAGCAGTTCTTC
CDR3 protein: CASSLAAGSWSYNEQFF

V gene: TRBV6-4
J gene: TRBJ2-2
D gene: TRBD1
clone size: NA
CDR3 DNA: TGTGCCAGCAGTGGGGATACGGACAGGGAAGCCGGGGAGCTGTTTTTT
CDR3 protein: CASSGDTDREAGELFF

V gene: TRBV11-1
J gene: TRBJ1-1
D gene: NA
clone size: NA
CDR3 DNA: TGTGCCAGCAGCTTACTCGGACACCTGAACACTGAAGCTTTCTTT
CDR3 protein: CASSLLGHLNTEAFF

V gene: TRBV27
J gene: TRBJ1-5
D gene: TRBD1
clone size: NA
CDR3 DNA: TGTGCCAGCAGTTTGACAGGGGGTCAGCCCCAGCATTTT
CDR3 protein: CASSLTGGQPQHF

V gene: TRBV7-8
J gene: TRBJ2-1
D gene: NA
clone size: NA
CDR3 DNA: TGTGCCAGCAGGAGGGCCGGATACAATGAGCAGTTCTTC
CDR3 protein: CASRRAGYNEQFF

V gene: TRBV30
J gene: TRBJ1-5
D gene: NA
clone size: NA
CDR3 DNA: TGTGCCTGGAGTGTACTGAGCAATCAGCCCCAGCATTTT
CDR3 protein: CAWSVLSNQPQHF

V gene: TRBV9
J gene: TRBJ2-5
D gene: TRBD2
clone size: NA
CDR3 DNA: TGTGCCAGCAGAGCGACGACTAGCGGGAGTGAGACCCAGTACTTC
CDR3 protein: CASRATTSGSETQYF

V gene: TRBV5-1
J gene: TRBJ2-2
D gene: NA
clone size: NA
CDR3 DNA: TGCGCCAGCAGCTTAGGGGTGGCCTCCACCGGGGAGCTGTTTTTT
CDR3 protein: CASSLGVASTGELFF

V gene: TRBV7-2
J gene: TRBJ1-3
D gene: NA
clone size: NA
CDR3 DNA: TGTGCCAGCAGAGCTGTCGACACCATATATTTT
CDR3 protein: CASRAVDTIYF

V gene: TRBV10-1
J gene: TRBJ2-3
D gene: NA
clone size: NA
CDR3 DNA: TGCGCCAGCAGCCCCACAGGGTTCCCAGATACGCAGTATTTT
CDR3 protein: CASSPTGFPDTQYF

V gene: TRBV27
J gene: TRBJ2-2
D gene: NA
clone size: NA
CDR3 DNA: TGTGCCAGCAGTTTTTCAGGGGCCGGGGAGCTGTTTTTT
CDR3 protein: CASSFSGAGELFF

V gene: TRBV7-3
J gene: TRBJ2-3
D gene: NA
clone size: NA
CDR3 DNA: TGTGCCAGCAGCTTAGCGGGAAGCGGTGGAGATACGCAGTATTTT
CDR3 protein: CASSLAGSGGDTQYF

V gene: TRBV18
J gene: TRBJ1-5
D gene: TRBD1
clone size: NA
CDR3 DNA: TGTGCCAGCTCACTCGGACAGGGGATGGGCAATCAGCCCCAGCATTTT
CDR3 protein: CASSLGQGMGNQPQHF

V gene: TRBV7-9
J gene: TRBJ2-5
D gene: NA
clone size: once
CDR3 DNA: TGTGCCAGCAGCCTTGTGGCGCGGTTTAAGCGGGCCCAAGAGACCCAGTACTTC
CDR3 protein: CASSLVARFKRAQETQYF

V gene: TRBV6-6
J gene: TRBJ1-5
D gene: TRBD1
clone size: NA
CDR3 DNA: TGTGCCAGCAGCTCGACAGGGAGCGGCCAGCCCCAGCATTTT
CDR3 protein: CASSSTGSGQPQHF

V gene: TRBV5-4
J gene: TRBJ2-7
D gene: TRBD1
clone size: NA
CDR3 DNA: TGTGCCAGCAGTTACACCGGGACAGGGTTCTCCTACGAGCAGTACTTC
CDR3 protein: CASSYTGTGFSYEQYF

V gene: TRBV30
J gene: TRBJ2-3
D gene: TRBD2
clone size: NA
CDR3 DNA: TGTGCCTGGAGCGGAACACTAGCGGGAGTGGAAGGTACGCAGTATTTT
CDR3 protein: CAWSGTLAGVEGTQYF

V gene: TRBV5-3
J gene: TRBJ2-1
D gene: NA
clone size: NA
CDR3 DNA: TGTGCCAGAAGCTTGCGGGTCAAGACCAGCAGAGTCTACAATGAGCAGTTCTTC
CDR3 protein: CARSLRVKTSRVYNEQFF

V gene: TRBV30
J gene: TRBJ1-4
D gene: NA
clone size: NA
CDR3 DNA: TGTGCCTTGCACCTAGGAGCAACTAATGAAAAACTGTTTTTT
CDR3 protein: CALHLGATNEKLFF